A single sample is the source of the 11 T cell receptor beta chains below, sequenced in a study of post-analysis software for immune sequencing data. Overall study findings and caveats: Patients carried a few TRBV segments more frequently than controls did, and TRBV5-6, TRBV5-1 and TRBV20-1 were among them.

TCR beta libraries were prepared from cDNA with unique molecular identifiers. TCRdb fed the PCR reads into MiXCR, producing one record per CDR3 protein. Of about 500,000 distinct CDR3 sequences in the sample, approximately 46% are singletons; the top ten hold 9% to 14%. The antigens these receptors bind are not known. Sequences were obtained from blood. Every receptor here comes from a girl aged 5 to 17 with multiple sclerosis.

The rearrangement joins TRBV29-1 to TRBJ2-5, with D tentatively TRBD1 or TRBD2 (6 bases each). Germline V CDR1 and CDR2: SQVTM, ANQGSEA. There are 16 residues in the CDR3. V was trimmed by 3 bases and J by 7 bases, leaving 24 bases between them. In DNA form, the CDR3 reads TGCAGCGTTGATCTTACGGGGGAGACCGTAGGGGGGACCCAGTACTTC. It is translated as CSVDLTGETVGGTQYF.

The J gene is TRBJ1-1, the V gene TRBV6-1; TRBD1 is a possible D gene (5 bases). Germline values: CDR1 MNHNS, CDR2 SASEGT. V lost 6 bases and J 4 bases, leaving 30 bases between the germline ends. CDR3 length equals 19 residues. The CDR3 sequence: CASRTAGARTSEEGTEAFF. The CDR3 nucleotides read TGTGCCAGCAGAACGGCCGGGGCCAGAACCAGCGAGGAGGGCACTGAAGCTTTCTTT.

The V and J genes are TRBV6-6 and TRBJ1-5, with 9 bases lining up with TRBD1. The assigned J gene may be wrong: the sequence end matches TRBJ2-3 better. The CDR3 has 16 residues. Germline assignment: CDR1 MNHNY and CDR2 SVGAGI (reference sequence). Written as DNA, the CDR3 is TGTGCCAGCAGGCTTACAGGGGGCGATGGGAATCAGCCCCAGTATTTT. Amino acids: CASRLTGGDGNQPQYF.

This clonotype was counted a few times. The chain recombines TRBV7-2 with TRBJ2-1, with 11 bases that match TRBD2. This CDR3 region has 18 residues. Germline trimming cut 3 bases from V and 8 bases from J; bases unmatched to any gene: 15. Germline V gene lookup returns CDR1 SGHTA and CDR2 FQGNSA. CDR3 in DNA: TGTGCCAGCAGCTTCCCTATGATCACTAGCGGGAGTTTCGATGAGCAGTTCTTC. Its protein product is CASSFPMITSGSFDEQFF.

The CDR3: CASSQGPSGTNEQFF. The CDR3 coding sequence is TGCGCCAGCAGCCAAGGACCTAGCGGGACTAATGAGCAGTTCTTC. The chain uses TRBV4-1 and TRBJ2-1, with TRBD2 identical over 9 bases. V gave up 1 base and J gave up 7 bases; unmatched junction bases: 5. Germline V gene data show CDR1 as MGHRA and CDR2 as YSYEKL. This CDR3 is built from 15 residues.

This clonotype was found a few times. In DNA, the CDR3 is TGTGCCAGCGTCGCGGGAGTCGGGACCTACGAGCAGTACTTC. It yields the protein CASVAGVGTYEQYF. V and J are TRBV6-2 or TRBV6-3 and TRBJ2-7; 7 bases fit TRBD2. The CDR3 contains 14 residues. The J segment lost 2 bases and the V segment lost 8 bases, leaving 9 bases of the junction unmatched. Germline assignment: CDR1 MNHEY and CDR2 SVGEGT.

The chain couples TRBV10-3 to TRBJ1-1; D is undetermined. V lost 2 bases and J lost 0, with 10 bases in between. The CDR3 length is 15 residues. Germline CDR1 reads ENHRY; CDR2 reads SYGVKD. This chain's CDR3 is CAISERQLMNTEAFF. Here the CDR3 DNA reads TGTGCCATCAGTGAGCGGCAGCTAATGAACACTGAAGCTTTCTTT.

This clonotype has a handful of counts. The chain joins TRBV7-9 to TRBJ2-7; 7 nucleotides match TRBD1. CDR3 length equals 15 residues. The V and J ends lost 2 bases and 3 bases, in that order; junction bases with no gene match: 7. The germline CDR1 and CDR2 sequences are SEHNR and FQNEAQ (reference sequence). The CDR3 nucleotides are TGTGCCAGCAGCTTACTGGGACAGAAAAACTACGAGCAGTACTTC. As protein: CASSLLGQKNYEQYF.

A word on this clonotype: At one of its ends the junction is not consistent with the germline gene, which may arise from a read error. The rearrangement uses TRBV2 and TRBJ2-7, with D uncertain. The CDR3 length is 10 residues. The germline V gene encodes CDR1 SNHLY and CDR2 FYNNEI. DNA for the CDR3: TGTGCCGGCAGTGAGGTCGAGCAGTACTTC. Its protein product is CAGSEVEQYF.

J is TRBJ2-7 and V is TRBV28; no firm D call. The J call is doubtful: the DNA matches TRBJ2-5 better. From germline, CDR1 is MDHEN and CDR2 SYDVKM. The CDR3 sequence is 17 residues long. CDR3 sequence: CASSSPPARQLQETQYF. CDR3 nucleotides: TGTGCCAGCAGTTCCCCCCCGGCTAGGCAGCTACAAGAGACCCAGTACTTC.

V usage is TRBV5-1 and J usage is TRBJ2-4, with 8 bases aligning to TRBD2. The CDR3 has 16 residues. Germline V gives CDR1 SGHRS, CDR2 YFSETQ. V lost 1 base and J lost 5; bases outside the gene matches: 8. The CDR3 loop reads CASSLYAGGVQNIQYF. In DNA form, the CDR3 reads TGCGCCAGCAGCTTGTACGCGGGAGGAGTACAAAACATTCAGTACTTC.